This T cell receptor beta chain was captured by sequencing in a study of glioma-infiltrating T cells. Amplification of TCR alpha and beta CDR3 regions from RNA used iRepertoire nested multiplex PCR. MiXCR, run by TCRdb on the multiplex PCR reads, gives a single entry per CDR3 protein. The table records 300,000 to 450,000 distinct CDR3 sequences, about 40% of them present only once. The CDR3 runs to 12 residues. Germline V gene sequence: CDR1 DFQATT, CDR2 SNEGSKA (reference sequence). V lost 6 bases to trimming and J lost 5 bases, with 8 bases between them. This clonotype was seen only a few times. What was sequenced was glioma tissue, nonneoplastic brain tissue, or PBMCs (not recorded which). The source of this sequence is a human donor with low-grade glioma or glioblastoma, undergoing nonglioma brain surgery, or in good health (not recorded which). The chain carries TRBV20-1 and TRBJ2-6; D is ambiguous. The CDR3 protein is CSAPQWANVLTF. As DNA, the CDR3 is TGCAGTGCCCCCCAGTGGGCCAACGTCCTGACTTTC.